This T cell receptor (beta chain) appears in the sequencing data of a study of blood T cell repertoires in COVID-19. For the study at large: COVID-19 samples, acute and convalescent, were from the United States, Italy and Spain.

The CDR3 is 14 residues long. Trimming left V 2 bases short and J 0 bases short, with 7 bases between. In germline, CDR1 is LNHNV, CDR2 YYDKDF (reference sequence). The repertoire was sequenced with immunoSEQ multiplex PCR; TCRdb's copy has only in-frame clones and lacks some. The data hold fewer than 500,000 clones, with about 87% observed a single time. This TCR derives from a young man with COVID-19, enrolled during active disease. The sample was peripheral blood. The chain joins TRBV15 to TRBJ2-5; no clear D. CDR3 coding DNA: TGTGCCACCAGCAGACAGATGTACCAAGAGACCCAGTACTTC. It codes for CATSRQMYQETQYF.